Presented here are 5 T cell receptor beta chains from one specimen sequenced in a study of blood T cells in healthy people across ages. Primers used in a second PCR of roughly 6 to 11 cycles were a sample-barcoded 5' primer and a J-beta primer mix. TCRdb called the 5' RACE reads again in MiXCR, with one record for every CDR3 protein. The repertoire consists of roughly 1.7 million distinct CDR3 sequences, with about 31% occurring once and the leading ten covering roughly 10%. The sample was blood. Receptors originate from a woman aged 25-40 years in good health.

This clonotype was found a few times. The junction shows a germline mismatch at one end, possibly a read error. V and J are TRBV28 and TRBJ2-3, with D possibly called TRBD1 or TRBD2 (5 bases each). The CDR3 has 18 residues. The germline V gene encodes CDR1 MDHEN and CDR2 SYDVKM. DNA of the CDR3: TGTGCCAGCAGTTTGTCGCCCCTATGGGACCAGCACACAAATACGCAGTATTTT. Translated: CASSLSPLWDQHTNTQYF.

This clonotype showed up just a few times. The chain links TRBV20-1 to TRBJ2-7; TRBD1 is a possible D gene (6 bases). Germline V gene lookup returns CDR1 DFQATT and CDR2 SNEGSKA (reference sequence). The CDR3 length is 13 residues. Trimming removed 4 bases from V and 5 bases from J, with 15 bases in between. CDR3 residues: CSAIRTGIDEQYF. CDR3 nucleotide sequence: TGCAGTGCTATAAGAACAGGGATTGACGAGCAGTACTTC.

On this clonotype itself: One end of the junction does not line up with germline, which may come from a read error. The chain employs TRBV9 and TRBJ2-5, with D possibly being TRBD1 or TRBD2 (5 bases each). There are 14 residues in the CDR3. Germline lookup yields CDR1 SGDLS and CDR2 YYNGEE. CDR3 DNA: TGTGCCAGCAGCGTAGGGGGGATCCAAGAGACCCAGCACTTC. Translation gives CASSVGGIQETQHF. The full variable domain, its missing parts supplied by reference TRBV9 and TRBJ2-5, is DSGVTQTPKHLITATGQRVTLRCSPRSGDLSVYWYQQSLDQGLQFLIQYYNGEERAKGNILERFSAQQFPDLHSELNLSSLELGDSALYFCASSVGGIQETQHFGPGTRLLVL.

The chain carries TRBV6-1 and TRBJ2-7; D is uncertain. The J call may not be correct, given that the DNA end is closer to TRBJ2-5. CDR3 length: 15 amino acids. CDR1 and CDR2 from the germline V gene are MNHNS and SASEGT. This chain's CDR3 is CASSEAGPPGETQYF. DNA for the CDR3: TGTGCCAGCAGTGAAGCAGGGCCCCCGGGAGAGACCCAGTACTTC.

This chain links TRBV5-1 with TRBJ2-3, with D perhaps matching TRBD1 or TRBD2 (5 bases each). In germline, CDR1 is SGHRS, CDR2 YFSETQ. V was pared by 2 bases and J by 4 bases, with 14 bases between. The CDR3 runs to 15 residues. The CDR3 DNA follows: TGCGCCAGCAGCTTAGGGGAGAGGAATCCAGATACGCAGTATTTT. This codes for CASSLGERNPDTQYF.